This T cell receptor beta chain was sequenced in a study of blood T cell repertoires in COVID-19. About the research overall: Nucleic acid was either cDNA or gDNA, and it came from T cells, B-cell-depleted T cells, or PBMCs.

Self-reported history from a screening survey and questionnaire set each donor's cohort. CDR3 length: 12 residues. Trimming shortened V by 8 bases and J by 2 bases, and 10 bases separated the two germline ends. CDR1 is MNHEY and CDR2 is SMNVEV in the germline V gene (reference sequence). Assay: immunoSEQ multiplex PCR; the TCRdb copy retains only in-frame clones and omits some. The sample holds about 180,000 clones, approximately 85% seen once. The sequencing input was PBMCs or T cells enriched from blood (not recorded which). The chain is built from TRBV27 and TRBJ2-7; tentative D call: TRBD1 (5 bases). This TCR was sampled from a woman between 18 and 29 years old who had recovered from COVID-19. The DNA for the CDR3 is TGTGCCAGCGGGGCCAGCCCCTACGAGCAGTACTTC. It yields the protein CASGASPYEQYF.